This entry lists 8 T cell receptor beta chains sequenced from one sample in a study of CD8 T cells in ankylosing spondylitis. Study conclusions and caveats: Blood of patients with ankylosing spondylitis appeared to be characterized by a TCR beta motif of seven or eight highly homologous variants.

TCRdb called the 5' RACE reads again in MiXCR, with one record for every CDR3 protein. There are fewer than 550,000 distinct CDR3 sequences in the sample; approximately 5.3% occur only once, and 3% to 4% lies in the top ten. Antigens for these TCRs are unknown. The sequenced sample consisted of blood, either unsorted or a sorted T cell fraction (not recorded which). The receptors were sampled from a male donor with ankylosing spondylitis.

This clonotype was detected many times. V and J are TRBV20-1 and TRBJ1-5, with D unresolved. CDR1 is DFQATT and CDR2 is SNEGSKA in the germline V gene (reference sequence). This CDR3 comprises 17 residues. Trimming removed 1 base at V and 0 bases at J, with 16 bases between. CDR3 DNA: TGCAGTGCTAGAGGTAGGAGAAGAACCTATAGCAATCAGCCCCAGCATTTT. Translated, it gives CSARGRRRTYSNQPQHF.

This clonotype has ten or more counts. The CDR3 DNA is TGCAGCGTTGACCGGGGGGGTCAAGAGACCCAGTACTTC. As protein: CSVDRGGQETQYF. The chain links TRBV29-1 to TRBJ2-5, with 8 bases lining up with TRBD2. CDR1 is SQVTM and CDR2 is ANQGSEA in the germline V gene. CDR3 size: 13 residues. V was pared by 3 bases and J by 2 bases, with 2 bases of the junction left unmatched.

In its sample, this clonotype was seen many times. The DNA for the CDR3 is TGTGCCAGCAGTTACCCCAACCGTAATGAGCAGTTCTTC. It encodes CASSYPNRNEQFF. This chain joins TRBV6-5 and TRBJ2-1; D not certain. V lost 2 bases, J lost 7 bases, and 9 bases lay in between. The CDR3 has 13 residues. Germline V lookup: CDR1 MNHEY, CDR2 SVGAGI.

At least ten counts were recorded for this clonotype. This sequence joins TRBV28 and TRBJ1-5, with D perhaps matching TRBD1 (5 bases). The V end lost 7 bases, the J end lost 2 bases, and 15 bases lay between the germline ends. The CDR3 covers 15 residues. The V gene's germline CDR1 is MDHEN and CDR2 SYDVKM. The CDR3 DNA is TGTGCCAGCACCCTCCCAGCGGGGGGCAATCAGCCCCAGCATTTT. This sequence encodes CASTLPAGGNQPQHF.

The chain joins TRBV11-2 to TRBJ2-7; 9 bases agree with TRBD1. Germline CDR1 is SGHAT and CDR2 is FQNNGV. V lost 6 bases, J lost 7 bases, and 16 bases stayed unmatched. The CDR3 has 16 amino acids. The CDR3 sequence: CASRRTPGQGVREQYF. The CDR3 coding sequence is TGTGCCAGCAGACGAACACCGGGACAGGGAGTGAGGGAGCAGTACTTC.

Ten or more counts support this clonotype. One end of the junction fails to match germline, which may point to a read error. The gene calls are TRBV7-8 and TRBJ1-5; D not certain. Germline V CDR1 and CDR2: SGHVS, FQNEAQ. The length of the CDR3 is 15 residues. CDR3: CASTLAGYSNQPQHF. The CDR3 nucleotides read TGTGCCAGCACCTTAGCGGGTTATAGCAATCAGCCCCAGCATTTT.

This clonotype was seen many times. The rearrangement links TRBV20-1 to TRBJ2-1; D may be TRBD1 (6 bases). CDR3 length: 12 residues. In germline, CDR1 is DFQATT, CDR2 SNEGSKA (reference sequence). As DNA, the CDR3 is TGCAGCCCAAGAGGGGGAAGGGATGAGCAGTTCTTC. Translating it yields CSPRGGRDEQFF.

This clonotype was observed many times. The chain is built from TRBV29-1 and TRBJ1-1; no definite D call. The V end lost 6 bases, the J end lost 6 bases, and 11 bases lay between the germline ends. CDR3 size: 11 residues. Germline V gene lookup returns CDR1 SQVTM and CDR2 ANQGSEA. Written as DNA, the CDR3 is TGCAGCGTCCGCCCGACACCTGAAGCTTTCTTT. It translates to CSVRPTPEAFF.